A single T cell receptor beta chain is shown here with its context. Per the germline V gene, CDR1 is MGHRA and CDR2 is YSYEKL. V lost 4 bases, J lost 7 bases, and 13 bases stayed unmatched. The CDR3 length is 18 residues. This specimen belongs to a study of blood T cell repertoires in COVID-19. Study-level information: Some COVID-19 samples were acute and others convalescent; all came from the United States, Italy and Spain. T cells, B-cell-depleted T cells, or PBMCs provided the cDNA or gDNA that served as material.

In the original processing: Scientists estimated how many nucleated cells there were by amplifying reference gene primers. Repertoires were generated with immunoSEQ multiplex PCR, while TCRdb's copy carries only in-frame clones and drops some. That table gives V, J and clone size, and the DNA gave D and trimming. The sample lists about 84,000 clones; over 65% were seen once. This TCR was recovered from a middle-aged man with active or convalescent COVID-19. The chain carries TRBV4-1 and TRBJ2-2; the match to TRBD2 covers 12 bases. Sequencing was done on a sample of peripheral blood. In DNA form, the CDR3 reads TGCGCCAGCAGCCCCCGGGGTCTAGCGGGGGGGCCCGACGGGGAGCTGTTTTTT. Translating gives CASSPRGLAGGPDGELFF.